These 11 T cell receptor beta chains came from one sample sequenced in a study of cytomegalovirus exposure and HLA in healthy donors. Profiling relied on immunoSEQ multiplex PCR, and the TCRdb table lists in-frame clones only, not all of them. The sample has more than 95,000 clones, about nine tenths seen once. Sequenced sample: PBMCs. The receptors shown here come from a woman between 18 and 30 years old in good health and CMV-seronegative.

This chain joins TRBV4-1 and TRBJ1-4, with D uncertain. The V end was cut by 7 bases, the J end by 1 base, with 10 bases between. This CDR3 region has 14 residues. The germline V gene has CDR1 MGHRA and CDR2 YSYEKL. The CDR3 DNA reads TGCGCCAGCACTCGCCCGGGAACTAATGAAAAACTGTTTTTT. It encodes CASTRPGTNEKLFF.

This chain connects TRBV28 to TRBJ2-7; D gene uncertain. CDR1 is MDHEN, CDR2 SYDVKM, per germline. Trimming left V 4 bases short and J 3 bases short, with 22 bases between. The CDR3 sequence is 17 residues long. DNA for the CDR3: TGTGCCAGCAGTTCCCCCGTCCCACGGGTTGCGGTCTACGAGCAGTACTTC. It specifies CASSSPVPRVAVYEQYF.

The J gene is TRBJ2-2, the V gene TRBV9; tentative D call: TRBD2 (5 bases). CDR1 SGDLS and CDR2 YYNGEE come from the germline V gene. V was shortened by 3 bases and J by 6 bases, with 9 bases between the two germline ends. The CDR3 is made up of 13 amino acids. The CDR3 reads CASSALAPGELFF. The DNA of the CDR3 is TGTGCCAGCAGCGCCTTAGCGCCCGGGGAGCTGTTTTTT.

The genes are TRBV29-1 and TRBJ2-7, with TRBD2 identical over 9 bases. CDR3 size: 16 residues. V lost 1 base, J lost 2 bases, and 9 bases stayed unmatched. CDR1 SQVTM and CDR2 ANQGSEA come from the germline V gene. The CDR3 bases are TGCAGCGTTGAAGGAAGAGCGGGAGGCCACCCCTACGAGCAGTACTTC. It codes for CSVEGRAGGHPYEQYF.

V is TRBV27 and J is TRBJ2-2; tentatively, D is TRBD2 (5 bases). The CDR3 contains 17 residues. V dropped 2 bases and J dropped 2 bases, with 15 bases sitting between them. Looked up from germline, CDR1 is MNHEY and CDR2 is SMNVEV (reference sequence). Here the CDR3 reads CASSLMLWERNTGELFF. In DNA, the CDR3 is TGTGCCAGCAGTTTAATGTTGTGGGAGCGAAACACCGGGGAGCTGTTTTTT.

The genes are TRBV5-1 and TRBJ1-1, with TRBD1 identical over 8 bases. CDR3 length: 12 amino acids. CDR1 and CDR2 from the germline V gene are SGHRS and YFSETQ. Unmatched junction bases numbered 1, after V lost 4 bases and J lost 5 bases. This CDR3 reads CASSRQGTEAFF. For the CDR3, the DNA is TGCGCCAGCAGCCGACAGGGGACTGAAGCTTTCTTT. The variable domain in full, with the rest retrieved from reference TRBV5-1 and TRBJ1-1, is KAGVTQTPRYLIKTRGQQVTLSCSPISGHRSVSWYQQTPGQGLQFLFEYFSETQRNKGNFPGRFSGRQFSNSRSEMNVSTLELGDSALYLCASSRQGTEAFFGQGTRLTVV.

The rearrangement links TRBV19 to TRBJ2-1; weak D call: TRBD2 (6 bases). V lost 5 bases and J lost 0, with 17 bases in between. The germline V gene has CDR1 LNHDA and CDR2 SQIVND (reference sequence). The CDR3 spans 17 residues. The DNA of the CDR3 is TGTGCCAGTAGTGGGATCGGGAGCTCGATCTCCTACAATGAGCAGTTCTTC. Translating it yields CASSGIGSSISYNEQFF.

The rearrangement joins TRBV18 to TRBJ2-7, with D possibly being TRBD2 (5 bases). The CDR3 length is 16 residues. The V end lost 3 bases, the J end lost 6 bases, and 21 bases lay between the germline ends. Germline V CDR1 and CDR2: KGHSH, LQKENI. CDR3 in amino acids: CASSPVRGDLSGEQYF. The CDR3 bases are TGTGCCAGCTCACCTGTTCGGGGTGACCTATCGGGCGAGCAGTACTTC.

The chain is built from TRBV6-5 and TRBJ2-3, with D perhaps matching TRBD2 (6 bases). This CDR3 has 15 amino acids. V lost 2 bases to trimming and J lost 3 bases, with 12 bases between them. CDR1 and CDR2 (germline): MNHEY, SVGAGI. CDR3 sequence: CASSYEGGSTDTQYF. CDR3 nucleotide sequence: TGTGCCAGCAGTTACGAGGGAGGTTCTACAGATACGCAGTATTTT.

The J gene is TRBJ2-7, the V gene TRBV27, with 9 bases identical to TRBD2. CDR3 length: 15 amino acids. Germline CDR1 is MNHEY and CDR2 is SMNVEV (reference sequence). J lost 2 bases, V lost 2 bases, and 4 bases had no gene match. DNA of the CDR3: TGTGCCAGCAGTTTAGCTAGCGGGGCACCCTACGAGCAGTACTTC. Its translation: CASSLASGAPYEQYF.

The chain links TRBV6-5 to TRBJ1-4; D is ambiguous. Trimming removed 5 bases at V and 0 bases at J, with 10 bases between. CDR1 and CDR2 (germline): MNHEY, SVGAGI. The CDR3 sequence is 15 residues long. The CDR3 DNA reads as TGTGCCAGCAGTCTGGGAGTTGCAACTAATGAAAAACTGTTTTTT. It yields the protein CASSLGVATNEKLFF.